This TCR beta chain was sequenced for a study of blood T cell repertoires in COVID-19. How the authors handled the data: Estimation of nucleated cell counts was performed using reference gene primer amplification. Assay: immunoSEQ multiplex PCR; the TCRdb copy retains only in-frame clones and omits some. V and J calls and clone size are those listed in that table; D and trimming were worked out from the DNA. The repertoire consists of around 700,000 clones, with 90% occurring once and the leading ten covering over 0.2%. The CDR3 runs to 16 residues. From germline, CDR1 is LGHNA and CDR2 YSLEER. The ends lost 2 bases at V and 0 bases at J; junction bases unmatched: 6.

The clonotype originates from a young woman with acute or convalescent COVID-19. The sample consisted of peripheral blood. The V call is TRBV4-3, the J call TRBJ2-7, with TRBD2 matching over 8 bases. DNA for the CDR3: TGCGCCAGCAGCCAATCTGGCAGCGGGGGCTCCTACGAGCAGTACTTC. Its translation: CASSQSGSGGSYEQYF.